The text below deals with one T cell receptor (beta chain). Its cognate antigen is unknown. Trimming removed 4 bases from V and 8 bases from J; junction bases left unmatched: 9. This CDR3 has 14 residues. Germline V lookup: CDR1 SGHRS, CDR2 YFSETQ. This sample is part of a study of T cell responses to AZD1222 COVID-19 vaccine. Study-wide points: Repertoires were obtained solely post-peak T cell response. Rises in breadth and depth of Spike-specific TCRs came after two AZD1222 doses.

Data came from immunoSEQ multiplex PCR; TCRdb stores just in-frame clones and leaves some out. This sample has about 170,000 clones, with more than 80% found just once. The sequencing here drew on peripheral blood, taken on day 0 of AZD1222 vaccination. The chain links TRBV5-1 to TRBJ1-2; 9 bases are shared with TRBD1. The TCR sequence derives from an adult in good health. CDR3 sequence: CASSPSGQGLGYTF. The DNA of the CDR3 is TGCGCCAGCAGCCCGAGTGGACAGGGGCTGGGCTACACCTTC.